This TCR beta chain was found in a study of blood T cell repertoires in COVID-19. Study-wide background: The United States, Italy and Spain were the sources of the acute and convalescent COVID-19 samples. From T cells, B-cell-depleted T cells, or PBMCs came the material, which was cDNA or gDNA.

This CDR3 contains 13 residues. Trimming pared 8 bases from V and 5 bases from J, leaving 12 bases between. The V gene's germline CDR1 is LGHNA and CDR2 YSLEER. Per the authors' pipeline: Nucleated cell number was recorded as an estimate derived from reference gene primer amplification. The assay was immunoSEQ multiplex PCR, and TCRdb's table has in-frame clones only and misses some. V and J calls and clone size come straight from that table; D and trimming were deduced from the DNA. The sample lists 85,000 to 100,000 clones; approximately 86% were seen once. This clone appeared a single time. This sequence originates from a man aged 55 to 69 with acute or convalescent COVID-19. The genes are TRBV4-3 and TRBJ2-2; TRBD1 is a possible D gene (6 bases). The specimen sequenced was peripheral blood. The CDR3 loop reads CASGIRGTGELFF. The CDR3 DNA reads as TGCGCCAGCGGAATCAGGGGTACCGGGGAGCTGTTTTTT.